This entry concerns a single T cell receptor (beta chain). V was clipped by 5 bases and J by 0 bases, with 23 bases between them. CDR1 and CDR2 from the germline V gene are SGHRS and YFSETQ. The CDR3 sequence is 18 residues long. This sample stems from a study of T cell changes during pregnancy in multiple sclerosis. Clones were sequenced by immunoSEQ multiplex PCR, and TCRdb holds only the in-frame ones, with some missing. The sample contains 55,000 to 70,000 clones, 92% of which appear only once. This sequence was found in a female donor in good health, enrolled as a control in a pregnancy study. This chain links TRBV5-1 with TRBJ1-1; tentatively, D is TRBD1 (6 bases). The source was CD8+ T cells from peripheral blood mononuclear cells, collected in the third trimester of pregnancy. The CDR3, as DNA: TGCGCCAGCAGAAAATTGGGGACACAACGGTTTATGAACACTGAAGCTTTCTTT. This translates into CASRKLGTQRFMNTEAFF.